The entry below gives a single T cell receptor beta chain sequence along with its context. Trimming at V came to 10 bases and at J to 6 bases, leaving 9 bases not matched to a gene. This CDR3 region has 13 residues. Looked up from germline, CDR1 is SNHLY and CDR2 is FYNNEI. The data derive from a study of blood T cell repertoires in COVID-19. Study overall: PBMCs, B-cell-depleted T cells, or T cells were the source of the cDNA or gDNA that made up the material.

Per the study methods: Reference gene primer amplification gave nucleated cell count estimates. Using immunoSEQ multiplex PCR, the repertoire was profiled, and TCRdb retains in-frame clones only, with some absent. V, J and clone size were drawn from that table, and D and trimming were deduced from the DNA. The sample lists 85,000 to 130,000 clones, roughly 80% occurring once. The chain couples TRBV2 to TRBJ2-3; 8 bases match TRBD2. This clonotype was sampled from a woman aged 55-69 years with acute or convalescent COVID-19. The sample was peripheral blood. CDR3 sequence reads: CATSTGGLDTQYF. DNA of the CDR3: TGTGCCACCTCGACGGGAGGGCTGGATACGCAGTATTTT.